What follows are 8 T cell receptor beta chains derived from one specimen sequenced in a study of T-cell reconstitution after alpha-beta-depleted transplantation in children (dated by TCRdb to the mid-2010s). Libraries were made using PCR. The run used an Illumina HiSeq 2500. TCR library preparation used molecular barcoding, with unique molecular identifiers applied to normalize quantification of the TCRbeta repertoire. TCRdb reprocessed the public reads (quality trimming at Q25 with fastp, clone calling with MiXCR) and kept in-frame beta chains. All rows with the same CDR3 protein become a single entry with the most common DNA and genes. The sample has 240,000 or so distinct CDR3 sequences on record, around 12% of them singletons. The ten top clones hold around 3% of the sample. The source was PBMCs from the stem cell graft donor, collected from the stem cell graft. The receptors originated from a human donor who donated a stem cell graft to a child with acute lymphoblastic leukemia.

V usage is TRBV6-1 and J usage is TRBJ2-6; no definite D call. CDR1 and CDR2 from the germline V gene are MNHNS and SASEGT. The V end was cut by 7 bases, the J end by 4 bases, with 8 bases between. The CDR3 consists of 13 residues. Written as DNA, the CDR3 is TGTGCCAGCACTCCTTGGGGGGCCAACGTCCTGACTTTC. It is translated as CASTPWGANVLTF.

This clonotype has ten or more counts. This rearrangement joins TRBV24-1 to TRBJ2-1; 7 positions match TRBD2. The CDR3 covers 15 residues. V was clipped by 3 bases and J by 10 bases; unmatched bases: 11. Germline-derived CDR1 and CDR2 are KGHDR and SFDVKD. CDR3 coding DNA: TGTGCCACCAGTGATGGGGGAGGGCCGCGGGAAGAGCAGTTCTTC. It yields the protein CATSDGGGPREEQFF.

This clonotype was seen ten or more times. V gene TRBV29-1 combines with J gene TRBJ1-2; 7 bases map to TRBD1. The CDR3 length is 11 residues. Trimming removed 5 bases from V and 6 bases from J; junction bases left unmatched: 3. Per the germline V gene, CDR1 is SQVTM and CDR2 is ANQGSEA. The CDR3 is CSVLTGHGYTF. CDR3 sequence (DNA): TGCAGCGTTCTGACAGGGCATGGCTACACCTTC.

This clonotype came up many times. The chain joins TRBV15 to TRBJ1-2; D might be TRBD1 (5 bases). The germline V and J ends were trimmed by 0 bases and 7 bases, with 18 bases remaining between them. CDR1 and CDR2 (germline): LNHNV, YYDKDF (reference sequence). The CDR3 loop spans 16 amino acids. Here the CDR3 reads CATSRDSEGRRSGYTF. As DNA, the CDR3 is TGTGCCACCAGCAGAGATAGCGAGGGGCGGAGAAGTGGCTACACCTTC. Supplemented by reference TRBV15 and TRBJ1-2, the full variable domain reads DAMVIQNPRYQVTQFGKPVTLSCSQTLNHNVMYWYQQKSSQAPKLLFHYYDKDFNNEADTPDNFQSRRPNTSFCFLDIRSPGLGDTAMYLCATSRDSEGRRSGYTFGSGTRLTVV.

Comment on this clonotype: A much larger clonotype is one base distant, so this may be a read error. J is TRBJ1-2 and V is TRBV5-1; D gene uncertain. CDR3 length: 14 residues. Germline CDR1 reads SGHRS; CDR2 reads YFSETQ. The CDR3 sequence: CASGEGGRYGGDTF. CDR3 nucleotide sequence: TGCGCCAGCGGGGAGGGCGGCCGGTACGGTGGCGACACCTTC.

The chain has TRBV12-3 or TRBV12-4 and TRBJ2-7; 9 positions agree with TRBD2. This CDR3 is built from 12 residues. V lost 6 bases to trimming and J lost 7 bases; unmatched junction nucleotides: 4. In DNA, the CDR3 is TGTGCCAGCAGGGCTAGCGGGGTTGAGCAGTACTTC. Encoded protein: CASRASGVEQYF.

This clonotype was counted many times. V and J are TRBV27 and TRBJ1-2; D not certain. V was shortened by 2 bases and J by 5 bases, with 15 bases between the two germline ends. CDR3 size: 15 residues. Germline V gene data show CDR1 as MNHEY and CDR2 as SMNVEV (reference sequence). The CDR3 DNA reads TGTGCCAGCAGTTTAGTCCGGGAGTACTCGTATGGCTACACCTTC. It codes for CASSLVREYSYGYTF.

The V call is TRBV20-1, the J call TRBJ1-1; no clear D gene. This CDR3 region has 13 residues. The ends were cut back, 5 bases at V and 4 bases at J, with 14 bases in the middle. Germline-derived CDR1 and CDR2 are DFQATT and SNEGSKA (reference sequence). CDR3 coding DNA: TGCAGTGCTCCGACGCCCTGGGGCACTGAAGCTTTCTTT. It encodes CSAPTPWGTEAFF.